The 30 T cell receptor beta chains below were found in one sample sequenced in a study of blood T cell repertoires in COVID-19. Only in-frame clones appear in the TCRdb table, and some are missing; sequencing was by immunoSEQ multiplex PCR. The sample yields approximately 250,000 clones, around four fifths seen once. Sequenced material: PBMCs or T cells enriched from blood (not recorded which). The receptors derive from a man younger than 40 with acute COVID-19.

The chain joins TRBV5-1 to TRBJ2-7; TRBD2 matches at 10 bases. The length of the CDR3 is 16 residues. Germline V CDR1 and CDR2: SGHRS, YFSETQ. The CDR3 here is CASSLDPAGGPREQYV. CDR3 in DNA: TGTGCCAGCAGCTTGGATCCAGCGGGAGGGCCTAGGGAGCAGTACGTC.

The V call is TRBV9, the J call TRBJ1-1; 8 positions agree with TRBD1. V was clipped by 0 bases and J by 5 bases; unmatched bases: 12. This CDR3 spans 17 amino acids. The germline V gene has CDR1 SGDLS and CDR2 YYNGEE. In DNA, the CDR3 is TGTGCCAGCAGCGTAGATCTTTCGACAGGGGTTAAGACTGAAGCTTTCTTT. Translating gives CASSVDLSTGVKTEAFF.

Notes on this clone: Germline and junction disagree at one end, which may indicate a read error. The rearrangement joins TRBV5-1 to TRBJ1-1, with D tentatively TRBD1 (6 bases). CDR1 is SGHRS, CDR2 YFSETQ, per germline. The CDR3 sequence is 16 residues long. CDR3 sequence: CASSLVGGALNTEAFF. The CDR3 nucleotides read TGTGCCAGCAGCTTGGTAGGGGGGGCTTTAAACACTGAAGCTTTCTTT.

The chain couples TRBV4-3 to TRBJ2-2, with 9 nucleotides matching TRBD2. Trimming cost V 0 bases and J 4 bases; bases outside gene matches: 6. Per germline, CDR1 LGHNA and CDR2 YSLEER. The CDR3 totals 17 residues. For the CDR3, the DNA is TGCGCCAGCAGCCAAGATGCAGCGGGAGGCACCACCGGGGAGCTGTTTTTT. Translating it yields CASSQDAAGGTTGELFF.

The chain couples TRBV28 to TRBJ1-5; D is unclear. The CDR3 totals 11 residues. Germline lookup yields CDR1 MDHEN and CDR2 SYDVKM. V lost 2 bases, J lost 11 bases, and 7 bases lay in between. The CDR3 sequence is CASSLTLSQHF. CDR3 sequence (DNA): TGTGCCAGCAGTTTAACTTTGTCCCAGCATTTT.

The rearrangement joins TRBV5-1 to TRBJ2-3, with D maybe TRBD1 (5 bases). Germline values: CDR1 SGHRS, CDR2 YFSETQ. The CDR3 is 16 amino acids. The V end was cut by 0 bases, the J end by 0 bases, with 11 bases between. CDR3 bases: TGCGCCAGCAGCTTGGTCGGACACGCTAGCACAGATACGCAGTATTTT. Protein sequence: CASSLVGHASTDTQYF. The complete variable domain, with remaining parts taken from reference TRBV5-1 and TRBJ2-3, reads KAGVTQTPRYLIKTRGQQVTLSCSPISGHRSVSWYQQTPGQGLQFLFEYFSETQRNKGNFPGRFSGRQFSNSRSEMNVSTLELGDSALYLCASSLVGHASTDTQYFGPGTRLTVL.

The rearrangement joins TRBV28 to TRBJ2-2; TRBD1 is a possible D gene (6 bases). Germline assignment: CDR1 MDHEN and CDR2 SYDVKM. CDR3 length: 15 amino acids. The V end was cut by 2 bases, the J end by 3 bases, with 10 bases between. CDR3 amino acids: CASSLAGADTGELFF. Here the CDR3 DNA reads TGTGCCAGCAGTTTAGCAGGGGCCGACACCGGGGAGCTGTTTTTT.

CDR3: CASMTRGEGNEQFF. CDR3 DNA: TGTGCCAGCATGACACGCGGGGAAGGCAATGAGCAGTTCTTC. The chain is built from TRBV5-4 and TRBJ2-1, with D tentatively TRBD2 (6 bases). Germline V gene data show CDR1 as SGHNT and CDR2 as YYREEE (reference sequence). This CDR3 comprises 14 residues. V was shortened by 6 bases and J by 6 bases, with 16 bases between the two germline ends.

This chain joins TRBV4-1 and TRBJ2-5; TRBD2 matches 13 bases. Looked up from germline, CDR1 is MGHRA and CDR2 is YSYEKL. This CDR3 spans 16 amino acids. The junction had 4 bases not matched to a gene; V was cut back by 1 base and J by 5 bases. CDR3 protein: CASSQGILAGGETQYF. The CDR3 DNA reads as TGCGCCAGCAGCCAAGGCATACTAGCGGGAGGGGAGACCCAGTACTTC.

The chain joins TRBV19 to TRBJ1-6; the match to TRBD1 covers 7 bases. Germline V gives CDR1 LNHDA, CDR2 SQIVND (reference sequence). J was trimmed by 5 bases and V by 3 bases; bases with no gene match: 4. This CDR3 has 15 residues. The CDR3 region is CASSIRDRNNSPLHF. The CDR3 DNA sequence: TGTGCCAGTAGTATCCGGGACAGAAATAATTCACCCCTCCACTTT.

On this clone itself: The germline gene is not matched at one end of the junction; a read error may be the cause. Other DNA sequences from this sample encode an identical CDR3 as well. The chain employs TRBV5-1 and TRBJ1-3, with a possible D match to TRBD1 (5 bases). The CDR3 is made up of 12 amino acids. CDR1 and CDR2 from the germline V gene are SGHRS and YFSETQ. The CDR3 loop is CASSLEGDTIYF. The CDR3, as DNA: TGTGCCAGCAGCTTGGAAGGGGACACCATATATTTT. Full variable domain (remainder filled in from reference TRBV5-1 and TRBJ1-3): KAGVTQTPRYLIKTRGQQVTLSCSPISGHRSVSWYQQTPGQGLQFLFEYFSETQRNKGNFPGRFSGRQFSNSRSEMNVSTLELGDSALYLCASSLEGDTIYFGEGSWLTVV.

This clone was recorded only once. V is TRBV11-3 and J is TRBJ2-5; maybe TRBD2 (6 bases). V was cut by 0 bases and J by 5 bases, with 16 bases left in between. This CDR3 spans 16 amino acids. Germline values: CDR1 SGHNT, CDR2 YENEEA. The CDR3 DNA sequence: TGTGCCAGCAGCTTAGACCCACTAGCACGGCGGGAGACCCAGTACTTC. This sequence encodes CASSLDPLARRETQYF.

CDR3 DNA: TGTGCCAGCAGCCGACAGGGGAACTATGAGCAGTTCTTC. Protein product: CASSRQGNYEQFF. This chain connects TRBV6-5 to TRBJ2-1, with 8 bases identical to TRBD1. Trimming at V came to 6 bases and at J to 8 bases, leaving 6 bases not matched to a gene. This CDR3 has 13 amino acids. CDR1 and CDR2 (germline): MNHEY, SVGAGI.

Regarding this clone: At one end, the junction sequence differs from germline, possibly due to a read error. J is TRBJ2-5 and V is TRBV7-7; the match to TRBD2 covers 10 bases. Germline CDR1 reads SSHAT; CDR2 reads FNYEAQ (reference sequence). CDR3 length: 14 amino acids. CDR3 sequence (DNA): TGTGCTAGCAGCTTAAGCGGGAGGGGAGAGACCCAGTACTTC. The encoded protein is CASSLSGRGETQYF. Looking up the rest from reference TRBV7-7 and TRBJ2-5 gives the full variable domain: GAGVSQSPRYKVTKRGQDVTLRCDPISSHATLYWYQQALGQGPEFLTYFNYEAQPDKSGLPSDRFSAERPEGSISTLTIQRTEQRDSAMYRCASSLSGRGETQYFGPGTRLLVL.

This clone was detected only once. This rearrangement joins TRBV10-2 to TRBJ1-1; TRBD1 agrees at 10 bases. The CDR3 runs 14 residues. Germline CDR1 WSHSY, CDR2 SAAADI. J lost 4 bases, V lost 10 bases, and 9 bases had no gene match. This CDR3 reads CATRQGATFTEAFF. The CDR3 region has the DNA TGCGCCACCCGACAGGGGGCAACATTCACTGAAGCTTTCTTT.

The rearrangement uses TRBV9 and TRBJ2-3; D not certain. CDR1 and CDR2 (germline): SGDLS, YYNGEE. Trimming took 0 bases from V and 7 from J, leaving 6 bases between them. The CDR3 totals 12 residues. Here the CDR3 reads CASSVDRYTQYF. The CDR3 DNA sequence: TGTGCCAGCAGCGTAGATCGGTATACGCAGTATTTT.

The J gene is TRBJ2-2, the V gene TRBV27; 11 bases match TRBD2. CDR1 is MNHEY and CDR2 is SMNVEV in the germline V gene (reference sequence). This CDR3 is built from 18 residues. J lost 4 bases, V lost 4 bases, and 11 bases had no gene match. Here the CDR3 DNA reads TGTGCCAGCAGTTCTCCGGGACTAGCGGCTCGGGGCACCGGGGAGCTGTTTTTT. Its translation is CASSSPGLAARGTGELFF.

The V gene is TRBV27, the J gene TRBJ2-3, with a tentative D call TRBD2 (5 bases). V was shortened by 6 bases and J by 3 bases, with 19 bases between the two germline ends. The CDR3 spans 16 residues. Per the germline V gene, CDR1 is MNHEY and CDR2 is SMNVEV (reference sequence). CDR3 coding DNA: TGTGCCAGCAGCCCGACTAACCTAGCTCTAACAGATACGCAGTATTTT. It encodes CASSPTNLALTDTQYF.

The V call is TRBV19, the J call TRBJ2-3, with D perhaps TRBD2 (6 bases). Germline lookup yields CDR1 LNHDA and CDR2 SQIVND (reference sequence). The CDR3 covers 15 residues. The V end was cut by 1 base, the J end by 6 bases, with 14 bases between. CDR3 protein: CASSIVAGQADTQYF. The CDR3 DNA sequence: TGTGCCAGTAGTATAGTTGCGGGGCAGGCGGATACGCAGTATTTT. The full variable domain, rest sourced from reference TRBV19 and TRBJ2-3, is DGGITQSPKYLFRKEGQNVTLSCEQNLNHDAMYWYRQDPGQGLRLIYYSQIVNDFQKGDIAEGYSVSREKKESFPLTVTSAQKNPTAFYLCASSIVAGQADTQYFGPGTRLTVL.

The CDR3 sequence: CASSLPTGQGYEKLFF. In DNA, the CDR3 is TGTGCCAGCAGCCTACCTACAGGACAGGGTTATGAAAAACTGTTTTTT. The chain employs TRBV28 and TRBJ1-4; 8 positions match TRBD1. The CDR3 runs to 16 residues. In germline, CDR1 is MDHEN, CDR2 SYDVKM. After removal of 6 bases from V and 6 bases from J, the junction contained 12 bases not matched to a gene.

This chain links TRBV20-1 with TRBJ2-2, with D hard to call. The CDR3 runs to 12 residues. The V gene lost 3 bases and the J gene lost 6 bases, with 8 bases spanning the gap. Germline CDR1 DFQATT, CDR2 SNEGSKA (reference sequence). CDR3 region: CSASVQAGELFF. The CDR3 nucleotides are TGCAGTGCTAGTGTTCAGGCCGGGGAGCTGTTTTTT.

J is TRBJ2-1 and V is TRBV6-2 or TRBV6-3; D remains ambiguous. Germline V CDR1 and CDR2: MNHEY, SVGEGT. The CDR3 extends over 16 amino acids. Between the trimmed V and J ends, which lost 3 bases and 0 bases, there was a span of 12 bases. This CDR3 reads CASSYPAKSSYNEQFF. Written as DNA, the CDR3 is TGTGCCAGCAGTTATCCCGCCAAGAGCTCCTACAATGAGCAGTTCTTC.

V gene TRBV21-1 combines with J gene TRBJ1-5; the tabulated D call, TRBD1, remains unverified against the DNA. TRBV21-1 is given as a pseudogene. The CDR3 loop spans 14 amino acids. As DNA, the CDR3 is TGTGCCACAGGGGCACAAAACGGCAATCAGCCCCAGCATTTT. Translated, it gives CATGAQNGNQPQHF.

This rearrangement joins TRBV7-9 to TRBJ1-2, with D possibly TRBD1 on 6 matching bases. The CDR3 loop spans 12 amino acids. Germline assignment: CDR1 SEHNR and CDR2 FQNEAQ (reference sequence). The V end lost 6 bases, the J end lost 3 bases, and 8 bases lay between the germline ends. The CDR3 reads CASRWTDYGYTF. Here the CDR3 DNA reads TGTGCCAGCAGGTGGACAGACTATGGCTACACCTTC.

CDR3 DNA sequence: TGTGCCACCCGGTCTCGGGACAATGTCAATGAGCAGTTCTTC. This codes for CATRSRDNVNEQFF. The V call is TRBV19, the J call TRBJ2-1; D is possibly TRBD1 (6 bases). V shed 10 bases and J shed 6 bases, with 19 bases lying between them. CDR1 and CDR2 (germline): LNHDA, SQIVND (reference sequence). CDR3 length: 14 residues.

The rearrangement joins TRBV30 to TRBJ1-5; TRBD1 might be the D (5 bases). V lost 2 bases, J lost 7 bases, and 12 bases lay in between. CDR1 and CDR2 from the germline V gene are GTSNPN and SVGIG (reference sequence). This CDR3 contains 13 residues. As DNA, the CDR3 is TGTGCCTGGAGTCCACAAGGGGTCCAGCCCCAGCATTTT. Its translation is CAWSPQGVQPQHF.

The CDR3 protein is CASSFDTSNQPQHF. Here the CDR3 DNA reads TGTGCCAGCAGTTTTGACACAAGCAATCAGCCCCAGCATTTT. V is TRBV2 and J is TRBJ1-5, with unresolved D. V shed 5 bases and J shed 1 base, with 9 bases lying between them. The CDR3 is made up of 14 amino acids. Germline loops: CDR1 SNHLY, CDR2 FYNNEI. The entire variable domain, with the rest obtained from reference TRBV2 and TRBJ1-5, is as follows: EPEVTQTPSHQVTQMGQEVILRCVPISNHLYFYWYRQILGQKVEFLVSFYNNEISEKSEIFDDQFSVERPDGSNFTLKIRSTKLEDSAMYFCASSFDTSNQPQHFGDGTRLSIL.

This chain links TRBV2 with TRBJ1-5; 12 bases are shared with TRBD1. V was clipped by 6 bases and J by 6 bases; unmatched bases: 6. The CDR3 contains 15 residues. CDR1 SNHLY and CDR2 FYNNEI come from the germline V gene. CDR3 in DNA: TGTGCCAGCAGGCAGGGACAGGGGGCAGGTCAGCCCCAGCATTTT. Its protein product is CASRQGQGAGQPQHF.

The rearrangement joins TRBV18 to TRBJ1-3; D not resolved. Trimming removed 3 bases at V and 4 bases at J, with 13 bases between. This CDR3 is built from 15 residues. The germline CDR1 and CDR2 sequences are KGHSH and LQKENI. DNA of the CDR3: TGTGCCAGCTCACCTTCTCTGGCAGTGGGAAACACCATATATTTT. This encodes CASSPSLAVGNTIYF.

The chain has TRBV3-1 (or the pseudogene TRBV3-2) and TRBJ1-2, with no clear D. CDR3 size: 17 residues. Looked up from germline, CDR1 is LGHDT and CDR2 is YNNKEL (reference sequence). Trimming stripped 0 bases from V and 3 bases from J, with 17 bases between. The chain's CDR3 is CASSQDCVEAAYYGYTF. The CDR3 nucleotides are TGTGCCAGCAGCCAAGATTGTGTAGAAGCGGCCTACTATGGCTACACCTTC.